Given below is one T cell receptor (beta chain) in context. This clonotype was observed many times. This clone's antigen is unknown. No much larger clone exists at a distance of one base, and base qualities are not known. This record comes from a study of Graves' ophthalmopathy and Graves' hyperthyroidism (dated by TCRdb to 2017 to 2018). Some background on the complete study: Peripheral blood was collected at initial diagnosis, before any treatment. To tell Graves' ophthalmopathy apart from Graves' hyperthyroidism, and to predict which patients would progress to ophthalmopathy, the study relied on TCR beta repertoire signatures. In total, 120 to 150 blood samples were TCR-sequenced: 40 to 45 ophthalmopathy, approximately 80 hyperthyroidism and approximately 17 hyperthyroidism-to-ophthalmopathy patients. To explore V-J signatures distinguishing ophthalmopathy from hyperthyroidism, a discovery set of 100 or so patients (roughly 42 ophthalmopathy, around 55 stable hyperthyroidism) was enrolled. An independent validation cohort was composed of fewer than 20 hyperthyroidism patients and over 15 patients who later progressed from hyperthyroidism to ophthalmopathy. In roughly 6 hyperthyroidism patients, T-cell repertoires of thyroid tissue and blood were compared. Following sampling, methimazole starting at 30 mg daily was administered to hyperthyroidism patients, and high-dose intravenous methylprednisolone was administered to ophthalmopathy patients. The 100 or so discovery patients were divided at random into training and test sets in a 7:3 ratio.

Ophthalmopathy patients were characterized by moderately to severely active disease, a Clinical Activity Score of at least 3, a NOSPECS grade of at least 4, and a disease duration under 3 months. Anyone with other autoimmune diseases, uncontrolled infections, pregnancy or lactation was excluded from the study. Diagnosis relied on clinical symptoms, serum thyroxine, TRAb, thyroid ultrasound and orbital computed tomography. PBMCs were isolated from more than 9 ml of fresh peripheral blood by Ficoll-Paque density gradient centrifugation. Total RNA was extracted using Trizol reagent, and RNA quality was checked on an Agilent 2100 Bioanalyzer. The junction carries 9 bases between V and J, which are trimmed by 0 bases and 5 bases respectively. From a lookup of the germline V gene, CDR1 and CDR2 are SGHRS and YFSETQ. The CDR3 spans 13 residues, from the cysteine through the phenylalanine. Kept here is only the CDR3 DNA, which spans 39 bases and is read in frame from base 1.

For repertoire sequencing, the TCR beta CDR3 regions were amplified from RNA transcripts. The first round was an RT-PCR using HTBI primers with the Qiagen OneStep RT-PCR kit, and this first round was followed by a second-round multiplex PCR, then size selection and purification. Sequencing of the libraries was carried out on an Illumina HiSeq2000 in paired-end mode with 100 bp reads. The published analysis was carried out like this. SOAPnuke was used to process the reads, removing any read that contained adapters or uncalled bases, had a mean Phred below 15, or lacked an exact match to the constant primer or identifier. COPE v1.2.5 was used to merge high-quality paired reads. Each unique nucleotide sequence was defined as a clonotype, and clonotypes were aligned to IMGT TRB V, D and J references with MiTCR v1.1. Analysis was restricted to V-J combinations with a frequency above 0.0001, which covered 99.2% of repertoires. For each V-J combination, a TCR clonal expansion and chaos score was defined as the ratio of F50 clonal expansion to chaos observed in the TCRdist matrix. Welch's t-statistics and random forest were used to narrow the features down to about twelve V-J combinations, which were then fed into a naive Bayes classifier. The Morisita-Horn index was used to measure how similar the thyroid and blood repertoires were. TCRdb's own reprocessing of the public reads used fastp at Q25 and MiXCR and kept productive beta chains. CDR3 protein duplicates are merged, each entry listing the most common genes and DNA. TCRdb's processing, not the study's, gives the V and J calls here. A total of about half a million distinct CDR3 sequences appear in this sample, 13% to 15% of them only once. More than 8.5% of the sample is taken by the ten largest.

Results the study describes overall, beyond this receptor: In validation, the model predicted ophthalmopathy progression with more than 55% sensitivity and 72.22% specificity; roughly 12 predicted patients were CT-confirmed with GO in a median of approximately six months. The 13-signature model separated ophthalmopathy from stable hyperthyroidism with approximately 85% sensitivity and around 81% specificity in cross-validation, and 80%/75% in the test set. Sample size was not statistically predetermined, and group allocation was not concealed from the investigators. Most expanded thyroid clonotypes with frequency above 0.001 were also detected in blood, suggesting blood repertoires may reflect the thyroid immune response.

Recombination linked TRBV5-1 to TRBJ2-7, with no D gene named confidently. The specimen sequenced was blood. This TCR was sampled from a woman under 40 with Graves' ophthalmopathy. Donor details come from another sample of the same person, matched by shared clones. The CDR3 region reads CASSLASRDEQYF. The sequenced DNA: TGCGCCAGCAGCTTGGCGTCCCGGGACGAGCAGTACTTC.